The T cell receptor (beta chain) under discussion was sequenced for a study of cytomegalovirus exposure and HLA in healthy donors. The PCR contained 60 Vbeta and 13 Jbeta primers. Generated by immunoSEQ multiplex PCR, the TCRdb table keeps only in-frame clones and is missing some. The repertoire table contains around 130,000 clones. V was shortened by 5 bases and J by 4 bases, with 14 bases between the two germline ends. Germline V lookup: CDR1 MNHNS, CDR2 SASEGT. The CDR3 is 14 residues long. The donors (healthy individuals) were bone marrow donors. Study-level findings and limits: Among donors in an Asian-associated ancestry cluster, a later analysis reportedly found fewer N-insertions than the roughly 730-donor mean. Previously analyzed data showed that most TCR beta V segments were productive at a frequency of about 90% or about 30%. Sequencing likely generated an artifact that appeared as a cluster of highly shared sequence variants.

Concerning this clone itself: No antigen is known for it.

Material for sequencing was PBMCs. V is TRBV6-1 and J is TRBJ1-1; D uncertain. This receptor was taken from a woman in her thirties or forties in good health and CMV-seronegative. Here the CDR3 reads CASSTYSSSTEAFF. Here the CDR3 DNA reads TGTGCCAGCAGTACTTACAGCTCGAGCACTGAAGCTTTCTTT.